What follows are 23 T cell receptor beta chains derived from one specimen sequenced in a study of cytomegalovirus exposure and HLA in healthy donors. Researchers ran the PCR with 60 Vbeta and 13 Jbeta primers. Produced via immunoSEQ multiplex PCR; TCRdb's table is partial and in-frame only. The repertoire includes some 120,000 clones, roughly 74% of them detected once, and less than 7% sits in the top ten. The sequenced sample consisted of PBMCs. The receptors come from a woman between 45 and 60 years old in good health and CMV-seropositive.

The chain carries TRBV6-5 and TRBJ1-1; maybe TRBD1 (5 bases). The CDR3 has 12 residues. V was cut by 5 bases and J by 9 bases, with 13 bases left in between. Germline V gives CDR1 MNHEY, CDR2 SVGAGI. The CDR3 DNA follows: TGTGCCAGCAGTCCTACAGGCGCCCAAGCTTTCTTT. This gives the protein CASSPTGAQAFF.

The chain joins TRBV18 to TRBJ2-6; D is perhaps TRBD2 (5 bases). This CDR3 contains 16 residues. The V gene's germline CDR1 is KGHSH and CDR2 LQKENI. The V end was cut by 3 bases, the J end by 0 bases, with 9 bases between. CDR3 sequence reads: CASSPGVSSGANVLTF. The CDR3 region has the DNA TGTGCCAGCTCACCGGGAGTCAGCTCTGGGGCCAACGTCCTGACTTTC.

The chain is built from TRBV7-9 and TRBJ1-5, with a tentative D call TRBD1 (6 bases). With 4 bases removed from V and 1 base from J, the gap between germline ends came to 11 bases. The CDR3 is 15 amino acids. From germline, CDR1 is SEHNR and CDR2 FQNEAQ (reference sequence). The CDR3 DNA reads as TGTGCCAGCAGCTCCTCAGGGGTGAGCAATCAGCCCCAGCATTTT. Translating gives CASSSSGVSNQPQHF.

The chain combines TRBV5-6 with TRBJ2-7; tentative D call: TRBD1 (6 bases). The germline V and J ends were trimmed by 0 bases and 11 bases, with 18 bases remaining between them. The V gene's germline CDR1 is SGHDT and CDR2 YYEEEE. The CDR3 covers 14 residues. CDR3 sequence (DNA): TGTGCCAGCAGCTTGGGGGGAGCCGGGACAAAGGAGTACTTC. Amino acid sequence: CASSLGGAGTKEYF.

Of note for this clone: At one end, the junction sequence differs from germline, possibly due to a read error. The CDR3 nucleotides are TGTGCTAGCAGCTCCGGCCCCGAGGACACCGGGGAGCTGTTTTTT. The encoded protein is CASSSGPEDTGELFF. The rearrangement joins TRBV7-7 to TRBJ2-2; no clear D gene. Germline CDR1 SSHAT, CDR2 FNYEAQ (reference sequence). The CDR3 consists of 15 residues.

This clone was seen a handful of times. The gene calls are TRBV19 and TRBJ1-5; D is ambiguous. The CDR3 length is 12 residues. V was shortened by 2 bases and J by 6 bases, with 5 bases between the two germline ends. Per the germline V gene, CDR1 is LNHDA and CDR2 is SQIVND (reference sequence). CDR3 nucleotide sequence: TGTGCCAGTAGTATAAGCCGTCAGCCCCAGCATTTT. It specifies CASSISRQPQHF.

The chain carries TRBV6-1 and TRBJ1-5; 12 bases map to TRBD1. Germline trimming cut 6 bases from V and 5 bases from J; bases unmatched to any gene: 5. This CDR3 has 15 amino acids. In germline, CDR1 is MNHNS, CDR2 SASEGT. The CDR3 reads CASSPGTGGYQPQHF. The CDR3 nucleotides read TGTGCCAGCAGCCCCGGGACAGGGGGCTATCAGCCCCAGCATTTT.

This chain links TRBV6-6 with TRBJ2-1; maybe TRBD2 (6 bases). Germline assignment: CDR1 MNHNY and CDR2 SVGAGI (reference sequence). The CDR3 covers 14 residues. V shed 0 bases and J shed 7 bases, with 10 bases lying between them. The CDR3 DNA reads TGTGCCAGCAGTTACTCGGCGGGGAGGAATGAGCAGTTCTTC. The encoded protein is CASSYSAGRNEQFF.

The chain has TRBV29-1 and TRBJ1-1, with 9 positions matching TRBD1. Trimming removed 7 bases from V and 1 base from J; junction bases left unmatched: 7. The CDR3 runs 14 residues. CDR1 and CDR2 (germline): SQVTM, ANQGSEA. CDR3 coding DNA: TGCAGCGGGTGGACAGGGGAGGGGAACACTGAAGCTTTCTTT. Protein: CSGWTGEGNTEAFF.

For this clone: One end of the junction does not line up with germline, which may come from a read error. The chain links TRBV7-9 to TRBJ1-1, with D uncertain. This CDR3 spans 12 amino acids. Germline V gene lookup returns CDR1 SEHNR and CDR2 FQNEAQ (reference sequence). CDR3 in amino acids: CSSSSLDFEAFF. CDR3 nucleotide sequence: TGTTCCAGCAGCTCTCTGGACTTCGAAGCTTTCTTT.

The chain combines TRBV30 with TRBJ2-7; 8 bases match TRBD1. The junction had 2 bases not matched to a gene; V was cut back by 3 bases and J by 4 bases. From germline, CDR1 is GTSNPN and CDR2 SVGIG (reference sequence). The CDR3 loop spans 12 amino acids. For the CDR3, the DNA is TGTGCCTGGAGGACAGGGGTATACGAGCAGTACTTC. It encodes CAWRTGVYEQYF.

The CDR3 here is CAWSHDRGDSPLHF. The CDR3 region has the DNA TGTGCCTGGAGCCACGACAGGGGGGATTCACCCCTCCACTTT. The chain is built from TRBV30 and TRBJ1-6; 9 bases align to TRBD1. V lost 3 bases to trimming and J lost 8 bases; unmatched junction nucleotides: 5. Per the germline V gene, CDR1 is GTSNPN and CDR2 is SVGIG (reference sequence). The CDR3 covers 14 residues. Combining the CDR3 with reference TRBV30 and TRBJ1-6 gives the whole variable domain SQTIHQWPATLVQPVGSPLSLECTVEGTSNPNLYWYRQAAGRGLQLLFYSVGIGQISSEVPQNLSASRPQDRQFILSSKKLLLSDSGFYLCAWSHDRGDSPLHFGNGTRLTVT.

In its sample, this clone was seen many times. The gene calls are TRBV2 and TRBJ1-4; D is uncertain. The CDR3 covers 13 residues. The V end was cut by 6 bases, the J end by 8 bases, with 13 bases between. Germline CDR1 and CDR2: SNHLY and FYNNEI. In DNA, the CDR3 is TGTGCCAGCAGCGCTAGTGGGTTAGAAAAACTGTTTTTT. Its protein is CASSASGLEKLFF.

The chain recombines TRBV5-6 with TRBJ1-4; tentatively, D is TRBD1 (5 bases). Germline CDR1 reads SGHDT; CDR2 reads YYEEEE. This CDR3 is built from 15 residues. Trimming cost V 4 bases and J 7 bases, with 17 bases left between them. CDR3 DNA sequence: TGTGCCAGCAGCCCCGGGGGGGGGTTGAGTGAAAAACTGTTTTTT. This gives the protein CASSPGGGLSEKLFF.

The chain combines TRBV5-1 with TRBJ2-7; 10 bases map to TRBD1. The germline V gene has CDR1 SGHRS and CDR2 YFSETQ. V shed 0 bases, J shed 3 bases, and the junction held 3 bases outside the gene matches. This CDR3 is built from 15 residues. The CDR3 reads CASSLAGTGDYEQYF. DNA for the CDR3: TGCGCCAGCAGCTTGGCCGGGACAGGGGACTACGAGCAGTACTTC. The complete variable domain, with remaining parts taken from reference TRBV5-1 and TRBJ2-7, reads KAGVTQTPRYLIKTRGQQVTLSCSPISGHRSVSWYQQTPGQGLQFLFEYFSETQRNKGNFPGRFSGRQFSNSRSEMNVSTLELGDSALYLCASSLAGTGDYEQYFGPGTRLTVT.

This chain uses TRBV6-6 with TRBJ1-5, with D tentatively TRBD1 (6 bases). Germline V gene sequence: CDR1 MNHNY, CDR2 SVGAGI (reference sequence). V was cut by 7 bases and J by 6 bases, with 10 bases left in between. This CDR3 has 12 residues. CDR3 DNA sequence: TGTGCCAGCAACAGGGAGGGTCAGCCCCAGCATTTT. Its protein is CASNREGQPQHF.

Only a few counts were recorded for this clone. The chain recombines TRBV27 with TRBJ1-2; the D gene is possibly TRBD1 (5 bases). This CDR3 has 12 amino acids. Per germline, CDR1 MNHEY and CDR2 SMNVEV (reference sequence). Trimming cost V 5 bases and J 7 bases, with 11 bases left between them. The CDR3 bases are TGTGCCAGCAGTGGCAGGGAGGGTGGCTACACCTTC. This codes for CASSGREGGYTF.

This clone was seen only a few times. The chain carries TRBV7-2 and TRBJ1-1, with D possibly TRBD1 on 6 matching bases. The CDR3 sequence is 12 residues long. Germline CDR1 and CDR2: SGHTA and FQGNSA. V shed 2 bases and J shed 5 bases, with 6 bases lying between them. DNA for the CDR3: TGTGCCAGCAGCTTAACAGGGACTGAAGCTTTCTTT. This codes for CASSLTGTEAFF.

The chain couples TRBV5-6 to TRBJ2-2; 10 nucleotides line up with TRBD2. Germline assignment: CDR1 SGHDT and CDR2 YYEEEE. Germline trimming cut 2 bases from V and 6 bases from J; bases unmatched to any gene: 7. The CDR3 has 16 residues. The CDR3 DNA reads TGTGCCAGCAGCTTCCGAGCGGGGGGGCGAGCCGGGGAGCTGTTTTTT. Encoded protein: CASSFRAGGRAGELFF.

V is TRBV11-3 and J is TRBJ1-1; 9 bases map to TRBD1. This CDR3 contains 16 residues. J was trimmed by 2 bases and V by 5 bases; bases with no gene match: 9. Germline V gene sequence: CDR1 SGHNT, CDR2 YENEEA. Here the CDR3 reads CASSQGQGRVNTEAFF. The CDR3 coding sequence is TGTGCCAGCAGCCAGGGACAGGGAAGAGTTAACACTGAAGCTTTCTTT.

The rearrangement uses TRBV4-2 and TRBJ2-5, with 7 bases matching TRBD1. The V gene's germline CDR1 is LGHNA and CDR2 YNFKEQ. J was trimmed by 5 bases and V by 4 bases; bases with no gene match: 7. CDR3 size: 14 residues. DNA of the CDR3: TGTGCCAGCAGCCCGTCGACAGGGCGTGAGACCCAGTACTTC. It codes for CASSPSTGRETQYF.

The chain links TRBV19 to TRBJ2-2, with TRBD1 as a possible D gene (6 bases). Trimming shortened V by 6 bases and J by 2 bases, and 16 bases separated the two germline ends. The CDR3 covers 16 residues. The germline V gene has CDR1 LNHDA and CDR2 SQIVND (reference sequence). The DNA of the CDR3 is TGTGCCAGTAGAACCCTGGACAGTAGAAACACCGGGGAGCTGTTTTTT. Translated: CASRTLDSRNTGELFF.

The chain recombines TRBV6-1 with TRBJ1-1; a possible D gene is TRBD1 (6 bases). The CDR3 sequence is 14 residues long. The V end lost 6 bases, the J end lost 0 bases, and 11 bases lay between the germline ends. The V gene's germline CDR1 is MNHNS and CDR2 SASEGT. In DNA, the CDR3 is TGTGCCAGCAGCCCCGGGACATTGAACACTGAAGCTTTCTTT. Its protein is CASSPGTLNTEAFF.